These 32 T cell receptor beta chains came from one sample sequenced in a study of T cells in Graves' hyperthyroidism and ophthalmopathy. Amplification targeted TCR beta CDR3 regions from RNA transcripts. The study used the HTBI primer set for a first-round RT-PCR of the TCR CDR3. Each CDR3 protein gets one entry after TCRdb re-called the multiplex PCR reads with MiXCR. The table has hundreds of thousands of distinct CDR3 sequences, over 35% seen once; the top ten hold around 9.3%. The sample taken for sequencing was blood. The receptors were sampled from a man aged 18-30 years with Graves' hyperthyroidism.

V usage is TRBV5-1 and J usage is TRBJ1-5; D remains unclear. Between the trimmed V and J ends, which lost 4 bases and 8 bases, there was a span of 19 bases. The CDR3 consists of 15 residues. The germline CDR1 and CDR2 sequences are SGHRS and YFSETQ. The CDR3 nucleotides read TGCGCCAGCAGCCCCGGGCAGGACCTGAGGGAGCCCCAGCATTTT. Translated: CASSPGQDLREPQHF. Supplemented by reference TRBV5-1 and TRBJ1-5, the full variable domain reads KAGVTQTPRYLIKTRGQQVTLSCSPISGHRSVSWYQQTPGQGLQFLFEYFSETQRNKGNFPGRFSGRQFSNSRSEMNVSTLELGDSALYLCASSPGQDLREPQHFGDGTRLSIL.

This sequence joins TRBV7-9 and TRBJ2-5, with no clear D. Germline assignment: CDR1 SEHNR and CDR2 FQNEAQ (reference sequence). Trimming took off 7 bases at V and 4 bases at J, with 19 bases between the two ends. The CDR3 runs 15 residues. The CDR3 DNA sequence: TGTGCCAGCATCCCCTCGGGCGGTTCGGGAGAGACCCAGTACTTC. It encodes CASIPSGGSGETQYF.

J is TRBJ2-1 and V is TRBV7-9; 7 bases align to TRBD2. Unmatched junction bases numbered 11, after V lost 2 bases and J lost 7 bases. The CDR3 length is 16 residues. CDR1 and CDR2 from the germline V gene are SEHNR and FQNEAQ (reference sequence). The DNA for the CDR3 is TGTGCCAGCAGCTTACGAGCGGGGAGAGGAACGAATGAGCAGTTCTTC. Encoded protein: CASSLRAGRGTNEQFF.

The chain carries TRBV12-3 or TRBV12-4 and TRBJ1-5; tentative D call: TRBD1 (6 bases). Trimming cost V 6 bases and J 3 bases, with 18 bases left between them. This CDR3 is built from 16 residues. This CDR3 is CASSPGAAHSNQPQHF. The CDR3 DNA follows: TGTGCCAGCAGCCCGGGGGCGGCCCATTCCAATCAGCCCCAGCATTTT.

There are a few counts of this clonotype. The chain joins TRBV5-1 to TRBJ2-2; 15 nucleotides agree with TRBD2. V lost 4 bases, J lost 5 bases, and 9 bases stayed unmatched. The CDR3 spans 18 residues. Germline V gene data show CDR1 as SGHRS and CDR2 as YFSETQ. CDR3 coding DNA: TGCGCCAGCAGCCCCGGACTAGCGGGAGGGCCTCGGACCGGGGAGCTGTTTTTT. This translates into CASSPGLAGGPRTGELFF.

At least ten counts were recorded for this clonotype. A much more abundant neighbour one base away suggests this may be a read error. The chain joins TRBV2 to TRBJ2-7; D not certain. CDR1 and CDR2 (germline): SNHLY, FYNNEI. V was cut by 2 bases and J by 3 bases, with 5 bases left in between. CDR3 size: 12 residues. The CDR3 coding sequence is TGTGCCAGCAGTGAAAAGGGCTACGAGCAGTACTTC. Its translation is CASSEKGYEQYF.

The chain employs TRBV6-5 and TRBJ1-5; 7 bases are shared with TRBD1. Germline values: CDR1 MNHEY, CDR2 SVGAGI. This CDR3 region has 12 residues. DNA for the CDR3: TGTGCTATCGGGCAGGGGGATCAGCCCCAGCATTTT. This sequence encodes CAIGQGDQPQHF.

Comment on this clonotype: It may be a read error: a sequence one base away is much more abundant. The gene calls are TRBV10-2 and TRBJ1-4, with TRBD1 as a possible D gene (5 bases). This CDR3 comprises 13 residues. V was pared by 4 bases and J by 6 bases, with 9 bases between. CDR1 is WSHSY, CDR2 SAAADI, per germline. CDR3 bases: TGCGCCAGCAGTGGCAGGGCCTATGAAAAACTGTTTTTT. Protein: CASSGRAYEKLFF.

V and J are TRBV15 and TRBJ2-5; 9 nucleotides line up with TRBD1. V dropped 1 base and J dropped 11; count of bases not matched to a gene: 5. Germline lookup yields CDR1 LNHNV and CDR2 YYDKDF (reference sequence). The CDR3 loop spans 13 amino acids. The CDR3 region is CATSRVGTGNQYF. CDR3 nucleotides: TGTGCCACCAGCAGAGTCGGGACAGGGAATCAGTACTTC. Full variable domain (missing parts from reference TRBV15 and TRBJ2-5): DAMVIQNPRYQVTQFGKPVTLSCSQTLNHNVMYWYQQKSSQAPKLLFHYYDKDFNNEADTPDNFQSRRPNTSFCFLDIRSPGLGDTAMYLCATSRVGTGNQYFGPGTRLLVL.

There are a few counts of this clonotype. The rearrangement joins TRBV7-2 to TRBJ1-5; D is undetermined. Trimming pared 5 bases from V and 5 bases from J, leaving 16 bases between. Germline CDR1 and CDR2: SGHTA and FQGNSA. CDR3 size: 15 residues. For the CDR3, the DNA is TGTGCCAGCAGCCCCGACCCCGGAGGCTATCAGCCCCAGCATTTT. Its translation is CASSPDPGGYQPQHF.

The rearrangement uses TRBV2 and TRBJ1-5; possible D gene TRBD1, 5 bases. CDR3 length: 15 residues. The V gene lost 5 bases and the J gene lost 0 bases, with 11 bases spanning the gap. CDR1 is SNHLY and CDR2 is FYNNEI in the germline V gene. CDR3 amino acids: CASSPGVNSNQPQHF. CDR3 nucleotide sequence: TGTGCCAGCAGTCCGGGGGTTAATAGCAATCAGCCCCAGCATTTT.

V usage is TRBV5-4 and J usage is TRBJ1-4; D gene unclear. The V and J ends lost 0 bases and 0 bases respectively, with 15 bases between them. Germline-derived CDR1 and CDR2 are SGHNT and YYREEE (reference sequence). The CDR3 contains 18 residues. DNA for the CDR3: TGTGCCAGCAGCTTGGCCGGGTTCGGAGCCACAACTAATGAAAAACTGTTTTTT. Its translation is CASSLAGFGATTNEKLFF.

This clonotype was observed at least ten times. The V and J genes are TRBV5-1 and TRBJ1-2; TRBD1 is a possible D gene (6 bases). The CDR3 is 14 amino acids. Trimming took off 4 bases at V and 2 bases at J, with 12 bases between the two ends. From germline, CDR1 is SGHRS and CDR2 YFSETQ. The CDR3, as DNA: TGCGCCAGCAGCCCTCGGGGGGCAAACTATGGCTACACCTTC. Protein sequence: CASSPRGANYGYTF.

This clonotype came up many times. The V and J genes are TRBV29-1 and TRBJ2-7; D is uncertain. There are 13 residues in the CDR3. Germline CDR1 is SQVTM and CDR2 is ANQGSEA. Trimming left V 5 bases short and J 0 bases short, with 11 bases between. The CDR3 is CSVYVWGSYEQYF. The CDR3 DNA reads as TGCAGCGTTTATGTCTGGGGCTCCTACGAGCAGTACTTC.

This clonotype was seen only a few times. V gene TRBV12-3 or TRBV12-4 combines with J gene TRBJ1-2, with no clear D. V lost 3 bases and J lost 4, with 18 bases in between. There are 16 residues in the CDR3. CDR3 in amino acids: CASSFSVRRVGYGYTF. CDR3 nucleotides: TGTGCCAGCAGTTTTAGTGTCCGAAGGGTTGGCTATGGCTACACCTTC.

This chain joins TRBV5-6 and TRBJ1-1; TRBD1 is a possible D gene (5 bases). The CDR3 extends over 15 amino acids. Germline assignment: CDR1 SGHDT and CDR2 YYEEEE. Trimming pared 3 bases from V and 2 bases from J, leaving 14 bases between. Here the CDR3 DNA reads TGTGCCAGCAGCTATGCCGACAGTATCAACACTGAAGCTTTCTTT. This sequence encodes CASSYADSINTEAFF.

This clonotype was counted at least ten times. This chain links TRBV7-2 with TRBJ1-1; D ambiguous. Germline values: CDR1 SGHTA, CDR2 FQGNSA. The CDR3 has 13 amino acids. The V end was cut by 1 base, the J end by 3 bases, with 6 bases between. DNA for the CDR3: TGTGCCAGCAGCTTAGAGTGGCACACTGAAGCTTTCTTT. It encodes CASSLEWHTEAFF.

The chain has TRBV2 and TRBJ2-7, with 16 bases lining up with TRBD2. CDR1 is SNHLY, CDR2 FYNNEI, per germline. Trimming at V came to 4 bases and at J to 2 bases, leaving 14 bases not matched to a gene. The CDR3 covers 20 residues. Written as DNA, the CDR3 is TGTGCCAGCAGTGGACCTGCTGGACACGGGACTAGCGGGAGGGCCTACGAGCAGTACTTC. This translates into CASSGPAGHGTSGRAYEQYF.

With regard to this clonotype: At one end the junction does not follow the germline gene, possibly because of a read error. The J gene is TRBJ2-3, the V gene TRBV7-8; TRBD2 matches at 9 bases. CDR3 length: 15 amino acids. The V gene's germline CDR1 is SGHVS and CDR2 FQNEAQ. CDR3 sequence: CASSSQGTSIDTQYF. CDR3 nucleotides: TGTGCCAGCAGCTCCCAGGGGACTAGCATAGATACGCAGTATTTT.

This chain uses TRBV29-1 with TRBJ2-5, with D possibly matching TRBD2 (5 bases). CDR1 SQVTM and CDR2 ANQGSEA come from the germline V gene. Trimming cost V 8 bases and J 6 bases, with 13 bases left between them. CDR3 length: 11 amino acids. Here the CDR3 DNA reads TGCAGCTTAGAGGGTGGGCAGACCCAGTACTTC. This sequence encodes CSLEGGQTQYF.

The J gene is TRBJ1-1, the V gene TRBV5-5, with TRBD1 as a possible D gene (5 bases). The V gene's germline CDR1 is SGHKS and CDR2 YYEKEE (reference sequence). V shed 1 base and J shed 1 base, with 11 bases lying between them. This CDR3 is 15 amino acids long. CDR3 sequence: CASSLYWGWNTEAFF. In nucleotides, the CDR3 is TGTGCCAGCAGCTTGTATTGGGGGTGGAACACTGAAGCTTTCTTT.

This clonotype was counted a few times. This rearrangement joins TRBV7-2 to TRBJ1-1; perhaps TRBD1 as D (6 bases). V was trimmed by 6 bases and J by 4 bases, leaving 24 bases between them. The CDR3 has 17 residues. CDR1 is SGHTA, CDR2 FQGNSA, per germline. The CDR3 spells CASSLPSLGGAGTEAFF. CDR3 nucleotide sequence: TGTGCCAGCAGTTTACCCTCCCTAGGGGGGGCAGGCACTGAAGCTTTCTTT.

This rearrangement joins TRBV10-3 to TRBJ2-7, with D possibly TRBD2 on 6 matching bases. Per the germline V gene, CDR1 is ENHRY and CDR2 is SYGVKD. Deletions cut 2 bases from V and 7 bases from J, with 15 bases between. The CDR3 has 14 residues. This CDR3 reads CAISEPASGYEQYF. As DNA, the CDR3 is TGTGCCATCAGTGAGCCGGCGAGCGGGTATGAGCAGTACTTC.

This clonotype showed up just once. DNA for the CDR3: TGTGCCAGCAGCGTAGCGGCGGGAGACCACTACGAGCAGTACTTC. It codes for CASSVAAGDHYEQYF. The J gene is TRBJ2-7, the V gene TRBV9, with TRBD2 matching 7 bases. CDR3 length: 15 residues. Germline lookup yields CDR1 SGDLS and CDR2 YYNGEE. Trimming took 0 bases from V and 3 from J; bases not matched to a gene: 6. Full variable domain (remainder filled in from reference TRBV9 and TRBJ2-7): DSGVTQTPKHLITATGQRVTLRCSPRSGDLSVYWYQQSLDQGLQFLIQYYNGEERAKGNILERFSAQQFPDLHSELNLSSLELGDSALYFCASSVAAGDHYEQYFGPGTRLTVT.

The chain joins TRBV6-6 to TRBJ1-2, with a tentative D call TRBD1 (5 bases). Per the germline V gene, CDR1 is MNHNY and CDR2 is SVGAGI (reference sequence). Trimming removed 11 bases at V and 3 bases at J, with 16 bases between. This CDR3 has 13 residues. CDR3 amino acids: CAGIMGRDYGYTF. The CDR3 bases are TGTGCCGGCATAATGGGCAGGGACTATGGCTACACCTTC.

The genes are TRBV7-2 and TRBJ2-3; 7 positions match TRBD2. The J segment lost 8 bases and the V segment lost 3 bases, leaving 8 bases of the junction unmatched. Per germline, CDR1 SGHTA and CDR2 FQGNSA. The length of the CDR3 is 14 residues. The CDR3 nucleotides read TGTGCCAGCAGCTTCGGCGGGAGTTGGGGTACGCAGTATTTT. It is translated as CASSFGGSWGTQYF.

This clonotype occurred many times. V and J are TRBV19 and TRBJ1-5, with TRBD1 as a possible D gene (6 bases). V lost 4 bases and J lost 1, with 8 bases in between. Germline values: CDR1 LNHDA, CDR2 SQIVND (reference sequence). The CDR3 has 14 amino acids. The CDR3 DNA follows: TGTGCCAGTAGTAACAGGGCAAGCAATCAGCCCCAGCATTTT. It specifies CASSNRASNQPQHF.

This rearrangement joins TRBV20-1 to TRBJ2-7; D is perhaps TRBD1 (5 bases). V was shortened by 4 bases and J by 2 bases, with 15 bases between the two germline ends. In germline, CDR1 is DFQATT, CDR2 SNEGSKA (reference sequence). This CDR3 has 14 residues. CDR3: CSATNAGNPYEQYF. In DNA form, the CDR3 reads TGCAGTGCTACCAACGCAGGGAACCCCTACGAGCAGTACTTC.

The chain couples TRBV29-1 to TRBJ2-7; D call uncertain. The CDR3 runs to 11 residues. CDR1 is SQVTM and CDR2 is ANQGSEA in the germline V gene. V was cut by 8 bases and J by 7 bases, with 15 bases left in between. CDR3 residues: CSLGWDREQYF. DNA of the CDR3: TGCAGCCTAGGGTGGGATCGAGAGCAGTACTTC.

This clonotype occurred many times. J is TRBJ2-6 and V is TRBV19; a weak D match, TRBD1 (6 bases). V lost 7 bases and J 5 bases, leaving 12 bases between the germline ends. CDR3 length: 14 residues. Germline values: CDR1 LNHDA, CDR2 SQIVND (reference sequence). CDR3 region: CASMGTFRANVLTF. The CDR3 nucleotides are TGTGCCAGTATGGGGACATTCCGGGCCAACGTCCTGACTTTC.

This clonotype showed up many times. The gene calls are TRBV7-2 and TRBJ2-5, with D maybe TRBD2 (5 bases). Trimming stripped 5 bases from V and 5 bases from J, with 18 bases between. The CDR3 is made up of 15 amino acids. Germline CDR1 and CDR2: SGHTA and FQGNSA. CDR3 DNA sequence: TGTGCCAGCAGCAACCAGAGGCGGGTGGGGGAGACCCAGTACTTC. Translation: CASSNQRRVGETQYF.

V gene TRBV11-2 combines with J gene TRBJ2-7; D remains unclear. Per the germline V gene, CDR1 is SGHAT and CDR2 is FQNNGV. V was cut by 7 bases and J by 1 base, with 14 bases left in between. This CDR3 is built from 14 residues. The CDR3 is CASTLEVQSYEQYF. Written as DNA, the CDR3 is TGTGCCAGCACCCTAGAGGTACAGTCCTACGAGCAGTACTTC.